This T cell receptor (beta chain) comes out of a study of radiotherapy plus CTLA-4 blockade in lung cancer. In the study overall: An objective response was seen in around a sixth of patients, and disease control in about 31%. Study observations and caveats: TCR clones of tumor origin grew in blood after radiotherapy plus ipilimumab. In blood, early T cell clone dynamics reportedly predicted response best, together with interferon-beta.

Alongside CTLA-4 blockade with ipilimumab, patients with chemo-refractory metastatic non-small-cell lung cancer received focal radiation. Deletions cut 1 base from V and 6 bases from J, with 7 bases between. CDR3 length equals 14 residues. The V gene's germline CDR1 is SGHTA and CDR2 FQGNSA. Method: immunoSEQ multiplex PCR; TCRdb's copy keeps in-frame clones and lacks some. The sample comprises about 24,000 clones, 60% to 85% of which are singletons, and 3.2% rests with the top ten. About this clone: Antigen unknown. The CDR3 ends on some other residue instead of the conserved phenylalanine or tryptophan, so this is likely a read error.

This clonotype originated in a human donor with non-small cell lung cancer whose response to radiotherapy plus ipilimumab could not be evaluated. Source: peripheral blood, taken from a patient treated with radiotherapy plus ipilimumab. The chain has TRBV7-2 and TRBJ1-6; D call uncertain. CDR3 residues: CASSLVRFNSPLHL. In nucleotides, the CDR3 is TGTGCCAGCAGCTTAGTACGGTTTAATTCACCCCTCCACCTT.